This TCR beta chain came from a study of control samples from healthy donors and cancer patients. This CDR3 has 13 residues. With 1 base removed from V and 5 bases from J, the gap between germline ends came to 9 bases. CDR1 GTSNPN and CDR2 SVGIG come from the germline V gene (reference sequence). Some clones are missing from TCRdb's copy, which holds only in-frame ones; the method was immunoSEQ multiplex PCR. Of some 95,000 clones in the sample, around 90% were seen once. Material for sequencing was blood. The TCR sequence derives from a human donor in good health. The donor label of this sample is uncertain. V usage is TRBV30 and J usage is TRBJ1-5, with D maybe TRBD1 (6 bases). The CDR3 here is CAWSEGGDQPQHF. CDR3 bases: TGTGCCTGGAGTGAAGGGGGGGATCAGCCCCAGCATTTT.